The clone carrying this T cell receptor (beta chain) was counted ten times or more. The antigen remains unidentified. The study made its TCR cDNA through 5'RACE template switching. That step introduced a universal primer site along with UMIs. From the 5' RACE reads, TCRdb called clonotypes with MiXCR, one entry per CDR3 protein. This table holds 130,000 or so distinct CDR3 sequences, over 12% found once. The sample belongs to a study of T cells after yellow fever vaccination. Study results and caveats: Among all clonotypes, a small share was observed in both CD4 and CD8 compartments.

This CDR3 comprises 14 residues. CDR1 is MNHEY, CDR2 SMNVEV, per germline (reference sequence). V shed 3 bases, J shed 2 bases, and the junction held 4 bases outside the gene matches. The chain recombines TRBV27 with TRBJ2-7; 7 bases match TRBD2. The receptor was derived from a man younger than 35 who received the YFV17D yellow fever vaccine. Sequenced here: CD8+ T cells sorted from PBMCs, sampled 5 days after the yellow fever booster vaccination. The CDR3: CASSLGGSTYEQYF. The CDR3 coding sequence is TGTGCCAGCAGTTTGGGGGGGAGTACCTACGAGCAGTACTTC.